This TCR beta chain was documented in a study of OX40 agonist ivuxolimab in advanced cancers. Measured with immunoSEQ multiplex PCR; TCRdb has only the in-frame clones, and not every one. The sample includes 70,000 to 95,000 clones, 80% to 90% of them seen just once. The CDR3 has 11 residues. The germline V gene has CDR1 MDHEN and CDR2 SYDVKM. The V gene lost 5 bases and the J gene lost 14 bases, with 10 bases spanning the gap. The receptor was isolated from an adult with an advanced solid tumor such as melanoma, head and neck, liver or kidney cancer. Here the sequenced sample was CD4+ or CD8+ T cells sorted from blood, taken in a trial of the OX40 agonist ivuxolimab. The chain recombines TRBV28 with TRBJ1-6; the D is unclear. The CDR3 is CASSTAGTLHF. The CDR3 DNA reads TGTGCCAGCAGTACGGCGGGTACCCTCCACTTT.